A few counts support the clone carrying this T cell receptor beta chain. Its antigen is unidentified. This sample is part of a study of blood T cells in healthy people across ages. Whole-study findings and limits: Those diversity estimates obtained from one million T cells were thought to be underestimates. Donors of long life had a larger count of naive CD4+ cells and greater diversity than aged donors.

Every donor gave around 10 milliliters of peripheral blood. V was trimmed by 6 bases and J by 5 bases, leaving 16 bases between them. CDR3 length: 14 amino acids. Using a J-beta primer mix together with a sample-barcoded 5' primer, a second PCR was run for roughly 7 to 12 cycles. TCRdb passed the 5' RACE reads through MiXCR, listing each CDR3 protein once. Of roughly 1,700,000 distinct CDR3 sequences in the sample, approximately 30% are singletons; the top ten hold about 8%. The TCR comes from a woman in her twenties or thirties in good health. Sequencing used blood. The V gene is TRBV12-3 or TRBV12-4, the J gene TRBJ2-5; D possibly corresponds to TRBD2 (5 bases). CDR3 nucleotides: TGTGCCAGCAGCTTCAGCGGAGAAGGGGAGACCCAGTACTTC. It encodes CASSFSGEGETQYF.